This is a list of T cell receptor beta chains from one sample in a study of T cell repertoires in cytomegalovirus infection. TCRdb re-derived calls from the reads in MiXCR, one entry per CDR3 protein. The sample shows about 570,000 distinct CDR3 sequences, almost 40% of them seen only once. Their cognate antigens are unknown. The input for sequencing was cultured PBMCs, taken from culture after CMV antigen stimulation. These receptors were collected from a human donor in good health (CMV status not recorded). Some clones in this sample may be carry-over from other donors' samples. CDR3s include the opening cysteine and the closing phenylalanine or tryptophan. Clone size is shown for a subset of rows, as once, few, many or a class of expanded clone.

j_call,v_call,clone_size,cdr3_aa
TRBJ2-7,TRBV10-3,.,CAIRPTGFTYEQYF
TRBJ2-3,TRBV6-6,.,CASRGGLAVKTDTQYF
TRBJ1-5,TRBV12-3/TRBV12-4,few,CASSFAGDGAQPQHF
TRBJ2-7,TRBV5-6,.,CASAPDGSSYEQYF
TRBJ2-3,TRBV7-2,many,CASSTRKRGDTDTQYF
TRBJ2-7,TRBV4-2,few,CASSQERVTIYEQYF
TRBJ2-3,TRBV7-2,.,CASSSRGGGDTQYF
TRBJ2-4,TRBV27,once,CASRDTWGRAAKNIQYF
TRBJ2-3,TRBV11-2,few,CASSLRTRIITDTQYF
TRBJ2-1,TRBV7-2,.,CASSRREISGEQFF
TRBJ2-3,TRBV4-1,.,CASSQEPRNPDTQYF
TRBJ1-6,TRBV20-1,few,CSARVLRANFNSPLHF
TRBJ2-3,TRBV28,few,CASSSALGEPSTDTQYF
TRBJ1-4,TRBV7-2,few,CASSSGIGGSVEKLFF
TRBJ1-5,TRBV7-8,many,CASSSVWDGGSNQPQHF
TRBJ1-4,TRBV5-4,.,CASSVSRDEKLFF
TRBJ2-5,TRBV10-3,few,CAISGGGETQYF
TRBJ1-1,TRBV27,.,CASRARIDTEAFF
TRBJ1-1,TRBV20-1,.,CSARYLSGMNTEAFF
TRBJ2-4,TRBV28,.,CASSPPLSGGRNIQYF
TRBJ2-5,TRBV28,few,CASDRREVAGASETQYF
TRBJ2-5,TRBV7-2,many,CASSLQWAEETQYF
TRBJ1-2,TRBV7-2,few,CASSSPTTGPYGYTF
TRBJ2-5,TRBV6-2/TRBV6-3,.,CASSYGPAPKETQYF
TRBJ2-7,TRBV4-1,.,CASSQGNGGYEQYF
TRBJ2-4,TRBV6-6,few,CASNPRSGGAVAKNIQYF
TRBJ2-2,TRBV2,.,CASSERVGGELFF
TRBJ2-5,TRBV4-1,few,CASSQAPRRIQETQYF
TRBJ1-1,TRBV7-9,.,CASSLKDVGEAFF
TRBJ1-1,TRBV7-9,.,CASSPPGSGGTEAFF
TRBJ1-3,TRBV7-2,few,CASGPPVGPGFSGNTIYF
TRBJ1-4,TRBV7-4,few,CASSLSVGGKLFF
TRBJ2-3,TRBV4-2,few,CASSQGSPSDTQYF
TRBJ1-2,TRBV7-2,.,CASSLGETDYGYTF
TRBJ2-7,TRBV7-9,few,CASSRELAGHSEQYF
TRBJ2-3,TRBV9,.,CASSVGGISTDTQYF
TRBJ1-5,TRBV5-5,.,CASSSLYSNQPQRF
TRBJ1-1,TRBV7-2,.,CASSIQSKNTEAFF
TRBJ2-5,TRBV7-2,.,CASSSGDTGWSETQYF
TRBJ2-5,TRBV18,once,CASSPMRGQETQYF
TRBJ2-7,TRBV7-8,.,CASSTSRQGATLEQYF
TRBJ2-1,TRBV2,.,CASTLAGGSSSYNEQFF
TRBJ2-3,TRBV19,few,CASRTVGADTQYF
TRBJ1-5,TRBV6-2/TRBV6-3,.,CASSYPPGHSNQPQHF
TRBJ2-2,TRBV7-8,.,CASSQRDRGNTGELFF
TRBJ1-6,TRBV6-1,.,CASSDQSSYNSPLHF
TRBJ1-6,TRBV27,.,CASSLRDRLSPLHF
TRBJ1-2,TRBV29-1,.,CSGGSLNYGYTF
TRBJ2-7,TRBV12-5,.,CASGLVLSGRRPYEQYF
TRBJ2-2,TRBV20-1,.,CSARGRANTPGELFF
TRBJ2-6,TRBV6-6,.,CASSGVPGANVLTF
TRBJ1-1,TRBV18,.,CASSPREGVGTEAFF
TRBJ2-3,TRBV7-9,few,CASTGDRVNTDTQYF
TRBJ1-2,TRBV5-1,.,CASAQPGTNYGYTF